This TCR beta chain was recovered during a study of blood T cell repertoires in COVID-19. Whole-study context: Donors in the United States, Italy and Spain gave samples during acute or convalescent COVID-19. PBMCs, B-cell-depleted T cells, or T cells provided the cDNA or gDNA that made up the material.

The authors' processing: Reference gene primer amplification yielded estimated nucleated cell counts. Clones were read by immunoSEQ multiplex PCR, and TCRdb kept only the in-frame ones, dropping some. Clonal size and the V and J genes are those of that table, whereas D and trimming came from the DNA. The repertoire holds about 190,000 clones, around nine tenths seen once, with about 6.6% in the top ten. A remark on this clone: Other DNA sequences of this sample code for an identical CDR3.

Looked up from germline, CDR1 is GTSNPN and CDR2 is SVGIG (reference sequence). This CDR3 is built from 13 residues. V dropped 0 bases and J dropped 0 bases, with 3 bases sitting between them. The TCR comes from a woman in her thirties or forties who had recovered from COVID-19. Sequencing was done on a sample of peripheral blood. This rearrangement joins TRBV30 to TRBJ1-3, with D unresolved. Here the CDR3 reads CAWSVSSGNTIYF. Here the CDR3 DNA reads TGTGCCTGGAGTGTGAGCTCTGGAAACACCATATATTTT.